This entry concerns a single TCR beta chain. CDR1 and CDR2 (germline): WNHNN, SYGVQD (reference sequence). The CDR3 length is 19 residues. The junction had 14 bases not matched to a gene; V was cut back by 4 bases and J by 0 bases. The entry originates in a study of radiation and T cells in renal cell carcinoma. TCRdb's table, derived via immunoSEQ multiplex PCR, lists solely in-frame clones and lacks some. The sample carries approximately 31,000 clones, 81% recorded once. This sample's time point: blood 4 weeks post-SBRT, at nephrectomy. Stated treatment: 15 Gy SBRT to primary tumor, nephrectomy 4 weeks later. The tumor was a clear cell renal cell carcinoma.

This sequence originates from a man in his 60s with renal cell carcinoma. The specimen comprised blood, sampled from a patient whose treatment included radiotherapy and nephrectomy. The J gene is TRBJ1-5, the V gene TRBV10-1; 8 bases align to TRBD1. The CDR3 nucleotides read TGCGCCAGCAGTGCTCTCCGGGACAGGTCTTCTTATAGCAATCAGCCCCAGCATTTT. Translation gives CASSALRDRSSYSNQPQHF.